This TCR beta chain appears in the sequencing data of a study of blood T cell repertoires in COVID-19. The CDR3 is 14 residues long. CDR1 is LGHNA and CDR2 is YNFKEQ in the germline V gene. Deletions cut 0 bases from V and 8 bases from J, with 13 bases between. The participants were between about 18 and 89 years old and came from roughly 24 US areas. The table came from immunoSEQ multiplex PCR; TCRdb's copy has only in-frame clones and leaves some out. Of around 190,000 clones listed, around 88% were seen once; the top ten hold 5.6%. This receptor was taken from a man between 35 and 55 years old with acute COVID-19. Sequenced: PBMCs or T cells enriched from blood (not recorded which). The rearrangement links TRBV4-2 to TRBJ1-2; D might be TRBD1 (5 bases). CDR3 region: CASSQDGAAGGYTF. CDR3 coding DNA: TGTGCCAGCAGCCAAGATGGGGCAGCAGGAGGCTACACCTTC.